This TCR beta chain derives from a study of T cell changes during pregnancy in multiple sclerosis. Measured with immunoSEQ multiplex PCR; TCRdb has only the in-frame clones, and not every one. The data hold some 93,000 clones, with around 92% observed a single time. CDR1 MNHNY and CDR2 SVGAGI come from the germline V gene (reference sequence). The length of the CDR3 is 13 residues. V was pared by 7 bases and J by 4 bases, with 11 bases between. The sequencing used peripheral blood, collected after pregnancy. V is TRBV6-6 and J is TRBJ1-5, with unresolved D. This receptor was identified in a female donor with multiple sclerosis, enrolled in a pregnancy study. CDR3 loop: CASKWQANQPQHF. The CDR3 DNA is TGTGCCAGCAAGTGGCAGGCAAATCAGCCCCAGCATTTT.